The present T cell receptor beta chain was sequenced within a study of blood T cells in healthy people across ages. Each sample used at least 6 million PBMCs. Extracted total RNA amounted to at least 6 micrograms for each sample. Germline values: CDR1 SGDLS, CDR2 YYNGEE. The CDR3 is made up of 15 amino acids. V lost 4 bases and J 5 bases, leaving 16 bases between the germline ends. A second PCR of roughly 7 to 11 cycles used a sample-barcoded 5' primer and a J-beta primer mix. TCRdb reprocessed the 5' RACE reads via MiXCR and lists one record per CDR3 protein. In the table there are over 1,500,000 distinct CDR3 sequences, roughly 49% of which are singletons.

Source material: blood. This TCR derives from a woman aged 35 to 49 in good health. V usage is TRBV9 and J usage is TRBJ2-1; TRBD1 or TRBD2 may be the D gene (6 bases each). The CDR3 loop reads CASSTTRGAHNEQFF. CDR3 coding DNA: TGTGCCAGCAGCACCACAAGGGGGGCCCACAATGAGCAGTTCTTC.